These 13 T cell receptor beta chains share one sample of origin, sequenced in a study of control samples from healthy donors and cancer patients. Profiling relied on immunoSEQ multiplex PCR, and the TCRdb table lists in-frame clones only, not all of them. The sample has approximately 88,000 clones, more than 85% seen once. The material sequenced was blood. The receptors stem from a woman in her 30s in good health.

CDR3 nucleotide sequence: TGTGCCAGCAGCTTAAGGATCTACAATGAGCAGTTCTTC. This translates into CASSLRIYNEQFF. J is TRBJ2-1 and V is TRBV5-4; D unresolved. This CDR3 is 13 amino acids long. Germline-derived CDR1 and CDR2 are SGHNT and YYREEE (reference sequence). V lost 2 bases, J lost 3 bases, and 6 bases lay in between.

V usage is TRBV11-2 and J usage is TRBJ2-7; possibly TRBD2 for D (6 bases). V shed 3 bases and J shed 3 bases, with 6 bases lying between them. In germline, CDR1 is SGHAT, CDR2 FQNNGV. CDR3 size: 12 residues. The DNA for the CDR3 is TGTGCCAGCAGCTTCGGGGGCTACGAGCAGTACTTC. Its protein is CASSFGGYEQYF.

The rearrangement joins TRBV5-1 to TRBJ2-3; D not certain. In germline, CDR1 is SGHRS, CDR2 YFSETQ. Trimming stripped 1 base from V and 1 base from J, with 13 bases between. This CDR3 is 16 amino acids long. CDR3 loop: CASSLKIQSGTDTQYF. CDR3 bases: TGCGCCAGCAGCTTGAAGATCCAAAGCGGCACAGATACGCAGTATTTT. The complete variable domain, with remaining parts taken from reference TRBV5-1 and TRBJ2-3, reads KAGVTQTPRYLIKTRGQQVTLSCSPISGHRSVSWYQQTPGQGLQFLFEYFSETQRNKGNFPGRFSGRQFSNSRSEMNVSTLELGDSALYLCASSLKIQSGTDTQYFGPGTRLTVL.

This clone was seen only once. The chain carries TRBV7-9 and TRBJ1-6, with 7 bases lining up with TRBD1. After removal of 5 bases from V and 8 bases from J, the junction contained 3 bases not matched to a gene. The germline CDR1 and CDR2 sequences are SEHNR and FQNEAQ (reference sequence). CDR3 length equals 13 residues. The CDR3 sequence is CASSQTGDSPLHF. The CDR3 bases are TGTGCCAGCAGCCAAACAGGGGATTCACCCCTCCACTTT.

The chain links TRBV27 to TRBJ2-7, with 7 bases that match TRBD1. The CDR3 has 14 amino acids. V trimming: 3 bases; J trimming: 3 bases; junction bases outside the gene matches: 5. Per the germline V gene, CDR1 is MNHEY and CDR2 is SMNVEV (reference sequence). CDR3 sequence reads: CASSLLNRGYEQYF. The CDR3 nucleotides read TGTGCCAGCAGTTTGCTAAACAGGGGCTACGAGCAGTACTTC.

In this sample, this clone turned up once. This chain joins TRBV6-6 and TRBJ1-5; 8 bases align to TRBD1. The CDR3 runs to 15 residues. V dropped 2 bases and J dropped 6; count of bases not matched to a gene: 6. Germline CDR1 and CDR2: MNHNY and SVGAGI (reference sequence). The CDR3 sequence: CASSYEDREGQPQHF. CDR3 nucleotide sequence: TGTGCCAGCAGTTACGAGGACAGGGAAGGTCAGCCCCAGCATTTT.

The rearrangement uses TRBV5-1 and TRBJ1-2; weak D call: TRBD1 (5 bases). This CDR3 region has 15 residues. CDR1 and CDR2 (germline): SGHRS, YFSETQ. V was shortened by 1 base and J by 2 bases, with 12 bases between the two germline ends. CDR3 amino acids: CASSLNQGRNYGYTF. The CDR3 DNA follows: TGCGCCAGCAGCTTGAACCAGGGACGCAACTATGGCTACACCTTC.

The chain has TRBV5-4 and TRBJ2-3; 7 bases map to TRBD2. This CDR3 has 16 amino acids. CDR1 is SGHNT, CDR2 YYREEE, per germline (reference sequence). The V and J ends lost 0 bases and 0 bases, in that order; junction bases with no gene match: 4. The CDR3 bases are TGTGCCAGCAGCTTGGTCAGGGACTACAGCACAGATACGCAGTATTTT. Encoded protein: CASSLVRDYSTDTQYF.

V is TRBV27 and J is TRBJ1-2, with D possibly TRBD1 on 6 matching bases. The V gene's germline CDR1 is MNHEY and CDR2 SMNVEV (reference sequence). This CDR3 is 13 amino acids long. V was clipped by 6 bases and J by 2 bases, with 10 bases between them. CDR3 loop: CASSLDRNYGYTF. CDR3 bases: TGTGCCAGCAGCCTGGACAGAAACTATGGCTACACCTTC.

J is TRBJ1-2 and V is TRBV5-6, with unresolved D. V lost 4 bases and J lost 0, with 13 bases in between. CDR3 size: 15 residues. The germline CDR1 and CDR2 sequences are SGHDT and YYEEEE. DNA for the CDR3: TGTGCCAGCAGCATGACGTGGGGAGCTAACTATGGCTACACCTTC. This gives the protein CASSMTWGANYGYTF.

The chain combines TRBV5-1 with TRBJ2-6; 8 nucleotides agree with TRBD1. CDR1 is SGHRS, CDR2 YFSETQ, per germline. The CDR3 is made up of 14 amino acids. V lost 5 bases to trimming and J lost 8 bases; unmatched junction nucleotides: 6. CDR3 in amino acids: CASRDRAGPNVLTF. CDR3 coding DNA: TGCGCCAGCAGGGACAGGGCAGGACCCAACGTCCTGACTTTC.

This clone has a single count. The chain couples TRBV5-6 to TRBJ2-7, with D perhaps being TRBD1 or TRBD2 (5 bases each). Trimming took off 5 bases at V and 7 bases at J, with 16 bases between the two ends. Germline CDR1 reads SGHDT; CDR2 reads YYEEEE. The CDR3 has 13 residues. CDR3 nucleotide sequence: TGTGCCAGCAGGCGAGGGACGGAGAGAGAGCAGTACTTC. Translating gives CASRRGTEREQYF.

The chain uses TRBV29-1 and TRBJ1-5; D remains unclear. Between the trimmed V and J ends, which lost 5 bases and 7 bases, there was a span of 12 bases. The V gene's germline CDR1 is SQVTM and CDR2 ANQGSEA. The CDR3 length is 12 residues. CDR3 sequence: CSVINPGQPQHF. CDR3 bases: TGCAGCGTTATAAATCCCGGGCAGCCCCAGCATTTT.